The clone carrying this T cell receptor (beta chain) was counted only a few times. Its antigen is not identified. This CDR3 contains 16 residues. Germline CDR1 and CDR2: MGHRA and YSYEKL. V was shortened by 0 bases and J by 5 bases, with 16 bases between the two germline ends. Time point of the sample: week 47, end of study. In the vaccine, a single dose held 300 ug of the mutant IDH1 20-mer peptide, along with topical imiquimod. Donor tumors were new WHO grade 3 or 4 IDH1-mutant, ATRX-lost astrocytomas. These data belong to a study of a mutant IDH1 vaccine in newly diagnosed glioma. About the research overall: Patients received vaccination from 4-6 weeks after radiotherapy alone, or with temozolomide cycles. Of the patients given treatment, around 62% were male and 37.5% were female, and a mean age of around 41 years was recorded.

Data came from immunoSEQ multiplex PCR; TCRdb stores just in-frame clones and leaves some out. The data hold some 50,000 clones, with about two thirds observed a single time. The chain links TRBV4-1 to TRBJ1-1, with a possible D match to TRBD1 (6 bases). This sample comprised peripheral blood mononuclear cells (PBMCs), obtained from a glioma patient whose treatment included an IDH1 peptide vaccine. The receptor was isolated from a man aged 40-55 years with glioma. Some clones in this sample may be carry-over from other donors' samples. CDR3 DNA sequence: TGCGCCAGCAGCCAAGATTGGGTGGGTCAGGGGACTGAAGCTTTCTTT. It encodes CASSQDWVGQGTEAFF.